What follows describes a single TCR beta chain. Antigen specificity is unknown. This specimen comes from a study of blood T cells in healthy people across ages. PCR was performed a second time for roughly 7 to 11 cycles using a sample-barcoded 5' primer and a J-beta primer mix. MiXCR was run by TCRdb on the 5' RACE reads, yielding one entry per CDR3 protein. The sample yields 710,000 or so distinct CDR3 sequences, over 20% seen once. General study results and limits: Aged donors had fewer naive CD4+ cells and lower diversity than long-lived donors.

This CDR3 contains 16 residues. Germline V gives CDR1 SGHRS, CDR2 YFSETQ. Total RNA was extracted at no less than 6 micrograms per sample. The chain couples TRBV5-1 to TRBJ2-5; 9 nucleotides line up with TRBD2. Matching the DNA end better, TRBJ2-7 makes the J call doubtful. The sequenced sample was blood. The receptor comes from an older man in good health. CDR3 residues: CASSLVSGRILDEQYF. CDR3 DNA: TGCGCCAGCAGCTTGGTCAGCGGGAGGATCTTAGACGAGCAGTACTTC.